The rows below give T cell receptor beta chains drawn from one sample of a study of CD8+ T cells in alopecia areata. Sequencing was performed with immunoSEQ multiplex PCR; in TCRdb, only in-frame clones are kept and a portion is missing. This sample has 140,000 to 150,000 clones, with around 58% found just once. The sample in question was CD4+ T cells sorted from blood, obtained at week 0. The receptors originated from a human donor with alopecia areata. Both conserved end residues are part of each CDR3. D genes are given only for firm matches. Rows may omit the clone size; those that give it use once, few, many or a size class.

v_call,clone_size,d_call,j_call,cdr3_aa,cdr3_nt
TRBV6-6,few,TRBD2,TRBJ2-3,CASRRTRSRTDTQYF,TGTGCCAGCAGACGGACTAGATCCCGCACAGATACGCAGTATTTT
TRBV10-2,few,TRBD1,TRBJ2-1,CASSESGGADMGEQFF,TGCGCCAGCAGTGAGTCAGGGGGCGCGGATATGGGTGAGCAGTTCTTC
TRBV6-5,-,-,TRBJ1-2,CASSFGIGANYGYTF,TGTGCCAGCAGTTTCGGGATCGGAGCTAACTATGGCTACACCTTC
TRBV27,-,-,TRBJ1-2,CASSFRGAYGYTF,TGTGCCAGCAGTTTCCGGGGGGCCTATGGCTACACCTTC
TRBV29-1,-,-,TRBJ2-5,CSSGRGGETQYF,TGCAGCTCCGGCAGGGGTGGAGAGACCCAGTACTTC
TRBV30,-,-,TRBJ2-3,CARTQGSTDTQYF,TGTGCCCGAACCCAAGGGAGCACAGATACGCAGTATTTT
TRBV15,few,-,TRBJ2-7,CATSRLQGYEQYF,TGTGCCACCAGCAGGCTACAGGGCTACGAGCAGTACTTC
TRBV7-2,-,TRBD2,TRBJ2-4,CASSSDSGPQYF,TGTGCCAGCAGCTCCGATAGCGGGCCACAGTACTTC
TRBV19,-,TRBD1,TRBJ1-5,CASSRPGQADQPQHF,TGTGCCAGTAGCCGTCCGGGACAGGCTGATCAGCCCCAGCATTTT
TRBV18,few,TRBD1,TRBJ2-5,CASSATGETQYF,TGTGCCAGCTCGGCGACAGGGGAGACCCAGTACTTC
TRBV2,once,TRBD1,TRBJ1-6,CASSPGTGYSPLHF,TGTGCCAGCAGCCCCGGGACAGGGTATTCACCCCTCCACTTT
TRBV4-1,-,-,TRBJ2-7,CASSQGSPASLYEQYF,TGCGCCAGCAGCCAAGGGAGCCCGGCGAGTCTCTACGAGCAGTACTTC
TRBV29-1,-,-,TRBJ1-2,CSVAGLKDGYTF,TGCAGCGTCGCAGGGTTGAAAGATGGCTACACCTTC
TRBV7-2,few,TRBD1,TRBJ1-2,CASSLETGAYGYTF,TGTGCCAGCAGCTTAGAAACAGGGGCTTATGGCTACACCTTC
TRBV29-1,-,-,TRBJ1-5,CSVGTKANQPQHF,TGCAGCGTCGGGACAAAGGCTAATCAGCCCCAGCATTTT
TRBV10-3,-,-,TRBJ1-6,CAISVDSNSPLHF,TGTGCCATCAGTGTGGACTCTAATTCACCCCTCCACTTT
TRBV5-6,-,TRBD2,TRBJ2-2,CASSLVAGRPVAGELFF,TGTGCCAGCAGCTTGGTAGCGGGGCGCCCGGTCGCCGGGGAGCTGTTTTTT
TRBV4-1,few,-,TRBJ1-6,CASSQEQTLPPLHF,TGCGCCAGCAGCCAAGAACAGACGTTACCACCCCTCCACTTT